The 25 T cell receptor beta chains given below trace back to one sample, sequenced in a study of human T cells and chemical hapten exposure. MiXCR was run by TCRdb on the RACE reads, yielding one entry per CDR3 protein. The sample includes around 80,000 distinct CDR3 sequences, 6.5% to 8% seen only once; the top ten take approximately 1.2%. Time point specified: patch test 2, 6 weeks after DPC sensitization. Treatment specified: therapeutic diphenylcyclopropenone sensitization with weekly scalp DPC. The input for sequencing was whole blood, taken in connection with sensitization to the hapten diphenylcyclopropenone (DPC). The receptors come from a woman in her 30s with alopecia areata. Some clones in this sample may be carry-over from other donors' samples.

This clonotype was recorded at least ten times. V gene TRBV7-3 combines with J gene TRBJ2-2, with 8 positions matching TRBD2. The CDR3 loop spans 17 amino acids. Germline values: CDR1 SGHTA, CDR2 FQGTGA. The V gene end was trimmed by 3 bases and the J gene end by 4 bases; junction bases not matched to a gene: 10. The CDR3 region is CASSFVLSGAGTGELFF. CDR3 nucleotide sequence: TGTGCCAGCAGCTTCGTCCTTAGCGGGGCTGGCACCGGGGAGCTGTTTTTT.

The V call is TRBV5-4, the J call TRBJ1-2; tentative D call: TRBD1 (5 bases). Trimming took 4 bases from V and 7 from J, leaving 11 bases between them. Germline V gives CDR1 SGHNT, CDR2 YYREEE (reference sequence). The CDR3 length is 12 residues. The CDR3 loop is CASSKDGGGYTF. The CDR3 DNA sequence: TGTGCCAGCAGCAAGGACGGGGGTGGCTACACCTTC.

This clonotype appeared many times. The rearrangement joins TRBV5-5 to TRBJ1-1, with TRBD1 matching over 8 bases. Unmatched junction bases numbered 1, after V lost 4 bases and J lost 5 bases. This CDR3 is built from 12 residues. Per the germline V gene, CDR1 is SGHKS and CDR2 is YYEKEE (reference sequence). The CDR3 is CASSTGGTEAFF. The CDR3 DNA reads TGTGCCAGCAGCACAGGGGGTACTGAAGCTTTCTTT.

This clonotype was counted ten times or more. This chain links TRBV29-1 with TRBJ1-1; D perhaps matches TRBD1 (6 bases). CDR1 and CDR2 (germline): SQVTM, ANQGSEA. The CDR3 is 14 amino acids. Trimming stripped 3 bases from V and 1 base from J, with 12 bases between. The CDR3 DNA is TGCAGCGTTGACCGCTCAGGGGAGAACACTGAAGCTTTCTTT. Translation gives CSVDRSGENTEAFF.

The chain employs TRBV29-1 and TRBJ2-7; 7 bases are shared with TRBD2. J gave up 3 bases and V 2 bases, and 4 bases lay outside the gene matches. The CDR3 contains 13 residues. Germline values: CDR1 SQVTM, CDR2 ANQGSEA. The CDR3 DNA follows: TGCAGCGTTGAAACTGGGGGGGACTACGAGCAGTACTTC. Translation gives CSVETGGDYEQYF.

The sample holds many counts of this clonotype. CDR3 nucleotide sequence: TGCAGTGCTAGTACGTCTGCGGGCACTGAAGCTTTCTTT. Translation: CSASTSAGTEAFF. V and J are TRBV20-1 and TRBJ1-1; D unclear. V lost 3 bases and J lost 4, with 12 bases in between. CDR1 is DFQATT and CDR2 is SNEGSKA in the germline V gene (reference sequence). The CDR3 covers 13 residues.

The chain joins TRBV6-2 or TRBV6-3 to TRBJ1-1; D gene unclear. V lost 7 bases and J lost 1, with 10 bases in between. The CDR3 is 13 amino acids. Germline lookup yields CDR1 MNHEY and CDR2 SVGEGT. The CDR3 DNA follows: TGTGCCAGCACCCCCAAACAGAACACTGAAGCTTTCTTT. This translates into CASTPKQNTEAFF.

The table lists this clonotype with a few counts. The chain is built from TRBV29-1 and TRBJ1-3; no clear D gene. There are 12 residues in the CDR3. The V end was cut by 5 bases, the J end by 2 bases, with 7 bases between. CDR1 is SQVTM and CDR2 is ANQGSEA in the germline V gene. The CDR3 protein is CSVPAAGNTIYF. The CDR3, as DNA: TGCAGCGTTCCAGCAGCTGGAAACACCATATATTTT.

In this sample, this clonotype turned up many times. The V gene is TRBV20-1, the J gene TRBJ2-7; 9 bases line up with TRBD2. The V gene end was trimmed by 6 bases and the J gene end by 2 bases; junction bases not matched to a gene: 8. This CDR3 is 14 amino acids long. Germline V gives CDR1 DFQATT, CDR2 SNEGSKA (reference sequence). CDR3 sequence (DNA): TGCAGTGCCCCCTCAGCGGGGGGCCCCTACGAGCAGTACTTC. This sequence encodes CSAPSAGGPYEQYF.

At least ten counts were recorded for this clonotype. This chain uses TRBV2 with TRBJ1-2; D possibly corresponds to TRBD1 (5 bases). Trimming removed 5 bases from V and 8 bases from J, with 12 bases in between. CDR1 and CDR2 (germline): SNHLY, FYNNEI. The length of the CDR3 is 12 residues. CDR3 amino acids: CASSYAGDGYTF. In DNA form, the CDR3 reads TGTGCCAGCAGTTATGCCGGGGACGGCTACACCTTC.

In its sample, this clonotype was seen many times. The rearrangement joins TRBV5-1 to TRBJ2-6; D is perhaps TRBD1 (6 bases). This CDR3 has 17 residues. Germline V CDR1 and CDR2: SGHRS, YFSETQ. The V gene lost 6 bases and the J gene lost 0 bases, with 16 bases spanning the gap. CDR3 sequence: CASTWTVGHSGANVLTF. In nucleotides, the CDR3 is TGCGCCAGCACGTGGACAGTGGGGCACTCTGGGGCCAACGTCCTGACTTTC.

This clonotype ranks as medium-sized. The chain recombines TRBV20-1 with TRBJ2-1; 10 bases are shared with TRBD2. This CDR3 spans 14 amino acids. Trimming took 5 bases from V and 8 from J; bases not matched to a gene: 9. The V gene's germline CDR1 is DFQATT and CDR2 SNEGSKA (reference sequence). The CDR3 bases are TGCAGTGCTTCCGGGACTAGCGTATCCCATGAGCAGTTCTTC. Translating it yields CSASGTSVSHEQFF.

Ten or more counts support this clonotype. This rearrangement joins TRBV2 to TRBJ2-3; 11 positions agree with TRBD2. Losses at the gene ends were 5 bases for V and 4 bases for J; bases not matched to a gene: 5. The CDR3 runs 15 residues. Per germline, CDR1 SNHLY and CDR2 FYNNEI. CDR3 protein: CASSQRGLAADTQYF. The CDR3 DNA reads TGTGCCAGCAGTCAAAGGGGACTAGCGGCAGATACGCAGTATTTT.

This clonotype was seen ten or more times. This chain joins TRBV29-1 and TRBJ2-1; a possible D gene is TRBD1 (6 bases). The length of the CDR3 is 12 residues. V was cut by 2 bases and J by 13 bases, with 15 bases left in between. The V gene's germline CDR1 is SQVTM and CDR2 ANQGSEA. CDR3 sequence: CSVEFQEQGQFF. The CDR3 nucleotides are TGCAGCGTTGAATTCCAGGAACAGGGCCAGTTCTTC.

This chain uses TRBV25-1 with TRBJ1-1; perhaps TRBD1 as D (5 bases). Trimming took off 1 base at V and 4 bases at J, with 10 bases between the two ends. The CDR3 consists of 14 residues. The V gene's germline CDR1 is MGHDK and CDR2 SYGVNS. The CDR3 nucleotides are TGTGCCAGCAGTGAATCCGGGGGTCCCACTGAAGCTTTCTTT. Its translation: CASSESGGPTEAFF.

This clonotype showed up many times. The chain uses TRBV6-5 and TRBJ1-1; the D gene is possibly TRBD1 (5 bases). Trimming stripped 1 base from V and 3 bases from J, with 12 bases between. Germline CDR1 and CDR2: MNHEY and SVGAGI. The CDR3 extends over 15 amino acids. The CDR3 region is CASSYFRTLHTEAFF. The CDR3 nucleotides read TGTGCCAGCAGTTACTTTAGGACACTCCACACTGAAGCTTTCTTT.

The chain employs TRBV7-2 and TRBJ2-3, with 13 positions matching TRBD2. The CDR3 extends over 16 amino acids. Germline assignment: CDR1 SGHTA and CDR2 FQGNSA. The ends lost 5 bases at V and 8 bases at J; junction bases unmatched: 10. The CDR3 sequence is CASSQRTSGGTVTQYF. CDR3 DNA sequence: TGTGCCAGCAGCCAGAGGACTAGCGGGGGTACCGTTACGCAGTATTTT. The variable domain in full, completed from reference TRBV7-2 and TRBJ2-3, reads GAGVSQSPSNKVTEKGKDVELRCDPISGHTALYWYRQSLGQGLEFLIYFQGNSAPDKSGLPSDRFSAERTGGSVSTLTIQRTQQEDSAVYLCASSQRTSGGTVTQYFGPGTRLTVL.

This clonotype has at least ten counts. The chain is built from TRBV6-5 and TRBJ2-7; D perhaps matches TRBD2 (6 bases). The germline gives CDR1 MNHEY, CDR2 SVGAGI. The CDR3 spans 14 residues. The V gene lost 2 bases and the J gene lost 2 bases, with 10 bases spanning the gap. In nucleotides, the CDR3 is TGTGCCAGCAGTTACGGTAGACTAGCCTACGAGCAGTACTTC. Translated: CASSYGRLAYEQYF.

Regarding this clonotype: Just one base apart from a much larger clone, this may be a read error. The chain uses TRBV20-1 and TRBJ1-4; tentative D call: TRBD1 (5 bases). Trimming removed 1 base at V and 4 bases at J, with 10 bases between. There are 14 residues in the CDR3. Germline CDR1 reads DFQATT; CDR2 reads SNEGSKA (reference sequence). CDR3 protein: CSARVTGGNEKLFF. In DNA, the CDR3 is TGCAGTGCTAGAGTCACCGGGGGTAATGAAAAACTGTTTTTT.

The gene calls are TRBV20-1 and TRBJ2-1; D is uncertain. CDR3 length: 17 residues. Looked up from germline, CDR1 is DFQATT and CDR2 is SNEGSKA (reference sequence). Trimming removed 4 bases from V and 2 bases from J, with 21 bases in between. The CDR3 nucleotides read TGCAGTGCTACCGGGCCCCCTCAAATCGAGACCTACAATGAGCAGTTCTTC. It codes for CSATGPPQIETYNEQFF.

This clonotype was detected many times. The rearrangement uses TRBV5-4 and TRBJ2-1; 9 bases align to TRBD1. Germline values: CDR1 SGHNT, CDR2 YYREEE (reference sequence). The CDR3 has 15 amino acids. Unmatched junction bases numbered 10, after V lost 4 bases and J lost 8 bases. This CDR3 is CASSPRGQGGHEQFF. The CDR3 DNA reads TGTGCCAGCAGCCCACGGGGACAGGGTGGACATGAGCAGTTCTTC.

This clonotype was counted ten times or more. The chain has TRBV6-1 and TRBJ1-6; tentative D call: TRBD1 (5 bases). The CDR3 is 13 residues long. The V gene's germline CDR1 is MNHNS and CDR2 SASEGT. V shed 3 bases and J shed 9 bases, with 9 bases lying between them. In DNA form, the CDR3 reads TGTGCCAGCAGTGAGGGACGAGGTTCACCCCTCCACTTT. Translated, it gives CASSEGRGSPLHF.

In this sample, this clonotype turned up many times. The rearrangement joins TRBV5-1 to TRBJ2-5; D unresolved. The V end was cut by 4 bases, the J end by 4 bases, with 17 bases between. This CDR3 comprises 15 residues. CDR1 SGHRS and CDR2 YFSETQ come from the germline V gene. The CDR3 is CASSAPEMVAETQYF. The CDR3 DNA sequence: TGCGCCAGCAGCGCCCCGGAAATGGTCGCAGAGACCCAGTACTTC.

A few counts support this clonotype. V and J are TRBV20-1 and TRBJ2-3; 7 positions agree with TRBD1. Germline lookup yields CDR1 DFQATT and CDR2 SNEGSKA (reference sequence). There are 14 residues in the CDR3. The junction had 8 bases not matched to a gene; V was cut back by 6 bases and J by 2 bases. This CDR3 reads CSAGGQPFTDTQYF. CDR3 DNA sequence: TGCAGTGCAGGGGGACAGCCGTTCACAGATACGCAGTATTTT.

Ten or more counts support this clonotype. This rearrangement joins TRBV4-2 to TRBJ2-5; 9 nucleotides match TRBD1. V shed 5 bases, J shed 3 bases, and the junction held 7 bases outside the gene matches. Germline CDR1 LGHNA, CDR2 YNFKEQ. CDR3 size: 15 residues. The chain's CDR3 is CASSFQTGGEETQYF. CDR3 in DNA: TGTGCCAGCAGCTTCCAGACAGGGGGGGAAGAGACCCAGTACTTC.